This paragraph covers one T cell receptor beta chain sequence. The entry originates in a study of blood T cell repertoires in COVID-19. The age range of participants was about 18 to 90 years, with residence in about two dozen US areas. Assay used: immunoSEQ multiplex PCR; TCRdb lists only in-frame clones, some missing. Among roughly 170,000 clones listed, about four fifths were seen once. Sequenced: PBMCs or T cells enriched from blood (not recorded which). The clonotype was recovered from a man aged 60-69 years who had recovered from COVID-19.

The CDR3, as DNA: TGTGCCAGCAGCGAAAAGCCGGGACACCTCTACGAGCAGTACTTC. It is translated as CASSEKPGHLYEQYF. This chain uses TRBV7-8 with TRBJ2-7, with D possibly being TRBD1 (6 bases). V was clipped by 5 bases and J by 3 bases, with 17 bases between them. From germline, CDR1 is SGHVS and CDR2 FQNEAQ. This CDR3 spans 15 amino acids.